These 22 T cell receptor beta chains share one sample of origin, sequenced in a study of T cell responses to AZD1222 COVID-19 vaccine. The assay was immunoSEQ multiplex PCR, and TCRdb's table has in-frame clones only and misses some. Of about 110,000 clones in the sample, 91% were seen once. The sample consisted of peripheral blood, taken on day 0 of AZD1222 vaccination. These TCRs come from an adult in good health.

The chain joins TRBV7-2 to TRBJ2-1; TRBD1 aligns across 12 bases. From germline, CDR1 is SGHTA and CDR2 FQGNSA. The length of the CDR3 is 19 residues. Trimming removed 1 base from V and 12 bases from J; junction bases left unmatched: 19. CDR3 nucleotide sequence: TGTGCCAGCAGCTTAGATCCTCCGGGACAGGGGGCTTTGTTTTATTCGCAGTTCTTC. Its translation is CASSLDPPGQGALFYSQFF.

V gene TRBV19 combines with J gene TRBJ2-7; D might be TRBD2 (6 bases). The germline V and J ends were trimmed by 5 bases and 2 bases, with 16 bases remaining between them. This CDR3 is 15 amino acids long. Germline-derived CDR1 and CDR2 are LNHDA and SQIVND (reference sequence). The CDR3 sequence: CASSYRPGLPYEQYF. In DNA, the CDR3 is TGTGCCAGTAGTTACCGGCCGGGACTGCCCTACGAGCAGTACTTC.

The chain carries TRBV5-1 and TRBJ1-4; D is unresolved. The CDR3 has 13 amino acids. In germline, CDR1 is SGHRS, CDR2 YFSETQ. Trimming took 0 bases from V and 5 from J, leaving 5 bases between them. The CDR3 here is CASSLDLNEKLFF. CDR3 nucleotides: TGCGCCAGCAGCTTGGATTTGAATGAAAAACTGTTTTTT.

The gene calls are TRBV7-2 and TRBJ2-6, with D perhaps TRBD2 (5 bases). V lost 5 bases to trimming and J lost 0 bases, with 14 bases between them. The germline V gene encodes CDR1 SGHTA and CDR2 FQGNSA. The CDR3 spans 17 residues. The CDR3, as DNA: TGTGCCAGCAGCCTCAGAGGTGGGAGCTCTGGGGCCAACGTCCTGACTTTC. Residues: CASSLRGGSSGANVLTF.

The chain is built from TRBV7-2 and TRBJ2-7; 11 bases map to TRBD2. This CDR3 contains 17 residues. Germline CDR1 SGHTA, CDR2 FQGNSA. With V trimmed by 3 bases and J by 4 bases, 11 bases remained unmatched. In DNA, the CDR3 is TGTGCCAGCAGCTTCAAAATAGCGGGAGGGGGAAGGTACGAGCAGTACTTC. Translating gives CASSFKIAGGGRYEQYF.

To note about this clone: An end of the junction does not agree with germline; a read error may underlie this. The chain recombines TRBV6-1 with TRBJ2-7; D gene unclear. Germline V gene lookup returns CDR1 MNHNS and CDR2 SASEGT. This CDR3 region has 13 residues. The CDR3 DNA reads TGTGCCAGCAATGAACTCCACCCTTACGAGCAGTACTTC. Its translation is CASNELHPYEQYF.

The rearrangement links TRBV6-5 to TRBJ2-7; D unresolved. Germline values: CDR1 MNHEY, CDR2 SVGAGI. The CDR3 length is 16 residues. Trimming shortened V by 0 bases and J by 0 bases, and 12 bases separated the two germline ends. The CDR3 sequence is CASSYSIGEASYEQYF. CDR3 bases: TGTGCCAGCAGTTACTCGATAGGAGAGGCCTCCTACGAGCAGTACTTC.

V and J are TRBV7-8 and TRBJ1-5; 7 bases map to TRBD1. This CDR3 is built from 20 residues. CDR1 and CDR2 from the germline V gene are SGHVS and FQNEAQ. The V gene end was trimmed by 3 bases and the J gene end by 2 bases; junction bases not matched to a gene: 19. The CDR3 DNA is TGTGCCAGCAGCTTCCTAGCCCTACTCTCGACAGGGTATGGCAATCAGCCCCAGCATTTT. As protein: CASSFLALLSTGYGNQPQHF.

The rearrangement uses TRBV18 and TRBJ1-2, with D tentatively TRBD1 (6 bases). The length of the CDR3 is 16 residues. Germline V gene data show CDR1 as KGHSH and CDR2 as LQKENI. The V end lost 0 bases, the J end lost 4 bases, and 15 bases lay between the germline ends. The CDR3 is CASSPPRTELIYGYTF. CDR3 sequence (DNA): TGTGCCAGCTCACCACCGAGGACAGAGTTAATCTATGGCTACACCTTC.

This clone was seen more than once but under ten times. V gene TRBV3-1 (or the pseudogene TRBV3-2) combines with J gene TRBJ1-3; 9 bases are a match to TRBD1. This CDR3 has 18 amino acids. With 3 bases clipped from V and 0 bases from J, the junction kept 9 bases outside the gene matches. Germline loops: CDR1 LGHDT, CDR2 YNNKEL (reference sequence). In DNA form, the CDR3 reads TGTGCCAGCAGCCATTCCGGGACAGGGCCTTACTCTGGAAACACCATATATTTT. This translates into CASSHSGTGPYSGNTIYF.

In its sample, this clone was seen once. V usage is TRBV10-2 and J usage is TRBJ1-2, with D possibly TRBD1 on 6 matching bases. Germline CDR1 WSHSY, CDR2 SAAADI. The CDR3 covers 14 residues. Trimming shortened V by 6 bases and J by 8 bases, and 19 bases separated the two germline ends. The CDR3 nucleotides read TGCGCCAGCAGCTCCTGGGGGGGCGCCAAGGGCTACACCTTC. It codes for CASSSWGGAKGYTF.

This chain links TRBV5-4 with TRBJ2-5, with D tentatively TRBD2 (6 bases). Between the trimmed V and J ends, which lost 4 bases and 7 bases, there was a span of 8 bases. The CDR3 covers 11 residues. CDR1 and CDR2 (germline): SGHNT, YYREEE (reference sequence). CDR3 in DNA: TGTGCCAGCAGCCTGCGGGGGACCCAGTACTTC. Protein: CASSLRGTQYF.

The CDR3 DNA reads as TGCGCCAGCAGCTTGGCCCGTTTCGGAGAGCAGTACTTC. As protein: CASSLARFGEQYF. The rearrangement joins TRBV5-1 to TRBJ2-7; D gene uncertain. The germline gives CDR1 SGHRS, CDR2 YFSETQ. The CDR3 has 13 amino acids. V was pared by 0 bases and J by 7 bases, with 11 bases between. The full variable domain, completed using reference TRBV5-1 and TRBJ2-7, is KAGVTQTPRYLIKTRGQQVTLSCSPISGHRSVSWYQQTPGQGLQFLFEYFSETQRNKGNFPGRFSGRQFSNSRSEMNVSTLELGDSALYLCASSLARFGEQYFGPGTRLTVT.

This sequence joins TRBV27 and TRBJ2-2; 7 nucleotides match TRBD2. J gave up 3 bases and V 3 bases, and 10 bases lay outside the gene matches. The CDR3 runs 17 residues. Germline assignment: CDR1 MNHEY and CDR2 SMNVEV (reference sequence). DNA for the CDR3: TGTGCCAGCAGTTTCAGCGGCGCGGGGAGGGACACCGGGGAGCTGTTTTTT. Its translation is CASSFSGAGRDTGELFF.

The gene calls are TRBV6-2 or TRBV6-3 and TRBJ2-4, with 9 bases aligning to TRBD2. The ends lost 6 bases at V and 8 bases at J; junction bases unmatched: 11. Germline V gene data show CDR1 as MNHEY and CDR2 as SVGEGT. The CDR3 totals 15 residues. The CDR3 loop is CASSSPSSGVDIQYF. The CDR3 nucleotides read TGTGCCAGCAGCTCCCCATCTAGCGGGGTGGACATTCAGTACTTC.

The V call is TRBV10-3, the J call TRBJ1-2; D may be TRBD1 (5 bases). The germline CDR1 and CDR2 sequences are ENHRY and SYGVKD. This CDR3 contains 15 residues. V lost 7 bases, J lost 8 bases, and 23 bases lay in between. The CDR3 DNA reads as TGTGCCATCATGAGGGGAGTGGAGCCGGGGTACGGCTACACCTTC. Amino acid sequence: CAIMRGVEPGYGYTF.

This CDR3 reads CASSQDSQGEDNEQFF. The CDR3 DNA sequence: TGTGCCAGCAGCCAAGATTCCCAGGGCGAGGACAATGAGCAGTTCTTC. The chain couples TRBV4-2 to TRBJ2-1; the D gene is possibly TRBD1 (5 bases). Germline-derived CDR1 and CDR2 are LGHNA and YNFKEQ. CDR3 length: 16 residues. Deletions cut 0 bases from V and 5 bases from J, with 14 bases between.

This rearrangement joins TRBV2 to TRBJ1-6; a possible D gene is TRBD1 (5 bases). This CDR3 is built from 14 residues. From germline, CDR1 is SNHLY and CDR2 FYNNEI. V dropped 6 bases and J dropped 5 bases, with 11 bases sitting between them. The CDR3 is CASRAGLDNSPLHF. CDR3 in DNA: TGTGCCAGCAGGGCAGGGTTGGATAATTCACCCCTCCACTTT.

The J gene is TRBJ1-5, the V gene TRBV19; D is undetermined. The CDR3 spans 14 residues. Trimming cost V 2 bases and J 3 bases, with 8 bases left between them. Germline V gives CDR1 LNHDA, CDR2 SQIVND (reference sequence). CDR3 protein: CASSIIENNQPQHF. The CDR3 DNA reads as TGTGCCAGTAGTATAATAGAGAACAATCAGCCCCAGCATTTT.

This chain joins TRBV21-1 and TRBJ1-1. TRBV21-1 is a pseudogene segment. The CDR3 runs to 11 residues. CDR3 DNA sequence: TGTGCCAGCAGCAATGTCGCTGAAGCTTTCTTT. Amino acid sequence: CASSNVAEAFF.

V is TRBV4-1 and J is TRBJ1-5, with D possibly TRBD1 on 6 matching bases. With 0 bases removed from V and 6 bases from J, the gap between germline ends came to 9 bases. The length of the CDR3 is 14 residues. Germline CDR1 and CDR2: MGHRA and YSYEKL. The CDR3 DNA is TGCGCCAGCAGCCAAGAGCAGGGGACTCAGCCCCAGCATTTT. As protein: CASSQEQGTQPQHF.

The V gene is TRBV15, the J gene TRBJ1-2, with unresolved D. The germline gives CDR1 LNHNV, CDR2 YYDKDF (reference sequence). The CDR3 is 15 residues long. V lost 0 bases and J 2 bases, leaving 10 bases between the germline ends. The CDR3 is CATSRDRALNYGYTF. CDR3 nucleotides: TGTGCCACCAGCAGAGATAGGGCTCTGAACTATGGCTACACCTTC.